This T cell receptor (beta chain) was identified in a study of blood T cell repertoires in COVID-19. Study details: The United States, Italy and Spain provided the acute and convalescent COVID-19 samples. Sample material is recorded as cDNA or gDNA derived from T cells, B-cell-depleted T cells, or PBMCs.

This CDR3 has 15 residues. V dropped 5 bases and J dropped 6 bases, with 17 bases sitting between them. Looked up from germline, CDR1 is MNHEY and CDR2 is SVGAGI. As processed by the authors: Reference gene primers were amplified, and this amplification served to estimate nucleated cell counts. Data came from immunoSEQ multiplex PCR; TCRdb stores just in-frame clones and leaves some out. V and J calls plus clone size are reproduced from that table; the DNA served to infer D and trimming. Of approximately 150,000 clones in the sample, about four fifths were seen once. This clone was found once. This clonotype originated in a human donor in a cohort sampled during active COVID-19. Sequencing input: peripheral blood. The rearrangement joins TRBV6-5 to TRBJ1-5; D possibly corresponds to TRBD1 (5 bases). CDR3 DNA sequence: TGTGCCAGCAGTCCTTCCAGGGTGATGGGTCAGCCCCAGCATTTT. This sequence encodes CASSPSRVMGQPQHF.